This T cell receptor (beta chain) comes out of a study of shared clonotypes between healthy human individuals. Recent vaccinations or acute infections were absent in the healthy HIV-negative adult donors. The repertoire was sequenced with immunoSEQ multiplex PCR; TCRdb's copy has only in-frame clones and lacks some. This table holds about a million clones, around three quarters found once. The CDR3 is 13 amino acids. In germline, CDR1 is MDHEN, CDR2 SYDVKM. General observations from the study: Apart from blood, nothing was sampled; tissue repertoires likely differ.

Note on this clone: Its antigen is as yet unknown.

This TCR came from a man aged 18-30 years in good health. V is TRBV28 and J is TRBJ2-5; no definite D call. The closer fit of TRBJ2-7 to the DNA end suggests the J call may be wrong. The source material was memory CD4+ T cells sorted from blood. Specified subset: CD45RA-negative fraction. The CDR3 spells CASSLDIAYEQYF. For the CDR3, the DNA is TGTGCCAGCAGTTTAGACATAGCCTACGAGCAGTACTTC.